The next 18 T cell receptor beta chains were all read from a single sample in a study of human versus mouse CDR3 diversity and MHC coevolution. Only in-frame clones appear in the TCRdb table, and some are missing; sequencing was by immunoSEQ multiplex PCR. Among about 60,000 clones listed, approximately 94% were seen once. Sequenced material: naive CD4+ T cells from blood. Subset defined: CD45RO-negative CD62L-positive naive CD4 T cells. These receptors originate from a person aged 55-75 years in good health.

This clone has only one observation. The chain has TRBV19 and TRBJ1-6; TRBD1 matches 8 bases. This CDR3 region has 17 residues. The V gene end was trimmed by 3 bases and the J gene end by 5 bases; junction bases not matched to a gene: 9. Germline lookup yields CDR1 LNHDA and CDR2 SQIVND (reference sequence). For the CDR3, the DNA is TGTGCCAGTAGTATCGGACAGGGATCTCTCCATAATTCACCCCTCCACTTT. Translation: CASSIGQGSLHNSPLHF.

The genes are TRBV2 and TRBJ2-5, with 7 bases fitting TRBD2. The germline CDR1 and CDR2 sequences are SNHLY and FYNNEI. This CDR3 contains 14 residues. Unmatched junction bases numbered 7, after V lost 4 bases and J lost 5 bases. Here the CDR3 DNA reads TGTGCCAGCAGTGTGCTGGGGCGGGAGGAGACCCAGTACTTC. As protein: CASSVLGREETQYF. The whole variable domain, filled in from reference TRBV2 and TRBJ2-5, reads EPEVTQTPSHQVTQMGQEVILRCVPISNHLYFYWYRQILGQKVEFLVSFYNNEISEKSEIFDDQFSVERPDGSNFTLKIRSTKLEDSAMYFCASSVLGREETQYFGPGTRLLVL.

This clone was picked up one time. The chain carries TRBV25-1 and TRBJ2-5; TRBD2 matches 9 bases. Looked up from germline, CDR1 is MGHDK and CDR2 is SYGVNS. The CDR3 totals 15 residues. Losses at the gene ends were 5 bases for V and 1 base for J; bases not matched to a gene: 5. CDR3 loop: CASSRASGAQETQYF. The CDR3 DNA reads TGTGCCAGCAGTCGGGCTAGCGGGGCCCAAGAGACCCAGTACTTC.

The chain joins TRBV7-2 to TRBJ2-1; no clear D. This CDR3 region has 16 residues. Trimming removed 0 bases at V and 0 bases at J, with 9 bases between. Germline V gene sequence: CDR1 SGHTA, CDR2 FQGNSA. The CDR3 nucleotides read TGTGCCAGCAGCTTAGCCCCCATTAGCTCCTACAATGAGCAGTTCTTC. The encoded protein is CASSLAPISSYNEQFF.

This clone was found once. This chain links TRBV6-1 with TRBJ1-5; 7 positions agree with TRBD1. The CDR3 runs to 14 residues. From germline, CDR1 is MNHNS and CDR2 SASEGT. V shed 3 bases, J shed 2 bases, and the junction held 1 base outside the gene matches. The CDR3 nucleotides are TGTGCCAGCAGTGAGGGGACAGGCAATCAGCCCCAGCATTTT. As protein: CASSEGTGNQPQHF.

The V gene is TRBV7-3, the J gene TRBJ2-5, with 7 bases identical to TRBD2. CDR1 is SGHTA, CDR2 FQGTGA, per germline. This CDR3 has 14 residues. V lost 5 bases to trimming and J lost 7 bases; unmatched junction nucleotides: 10. The CDR3 DNA sequence: TGTGCCAGCAGCCCCAGCGGGGCCCCGGGGACCCAGTACTTC. This sequence encodes CASSPSGAPGTQYF.

The chain couples TRBV2 to TRBJ2-1, with 7 bases identical to TRBD2. Unmatched junction bases numbered 4, after V lost 4 bases and J lost 4 bases. The CDR3 covers 14 residues. Germline V lookup: CDR1 SNHLY, CDR2 FYNNEI. CDR3 sequence: CASSALARYNEQFF. DNA for the CDR3: TGTGCCAGCAGTGCACTAGCGAGGTACAATGAGCAGTTCTTC.

The genes are TRBV6-6 and TRBJ1-5, with D uncertain. Trimming removed 7 bases from V and 5 bases from J, with 12 bases in between. This CDR3 is 13 amino acids long. From germline, CDR1 is MNHNY and CDR2 SVGAGI (reference sequence). This chain's CDR3 is CASTPAGDQPQHF. For the CDR3, the DNA is TGTGCCAGCACCCCCGCTGGAGATCAGCCCCAGCATTTT.

This clone has only one observation. The chain uses TRBV18 and TRBJ1-4; D unclear. In germline, CDR1 is KGHSH, CDR2 LQKENI. Deletions cut 2 bases from V and 8 bases from J, with 12 bases between. The CDR3 covers 14 residues. The CDR3 DNA is TGTGCCAGCTCACCAAGGAGGGCAGAAGAAAAACTGTTTTTT. Translation gives CASSPRRAEEKLFF.

The V call is TRBV7-8, the J call TRBJ1-1; the D gene is possibly TRBD1 (6 bases). Germline V gene data show CDR1 as SGHVS and CDR2 as FQNEAQ. Trimming removed 3 bases at V and 3 bases at J, with 11 bases between. The CDR3 has 14 residues. CDR3 in amino acids: CASSFQGKDTEAFF. CDR3 nucleotide sequence: TGTGCCAGCAGCTTCCAGGGGAAGGACACTGAAGCTTTCTTT.

The rearrangement links TRBV11-3 to TRBJ2-1; 9 nucleotides align to TRBD2. CDR3 length: 15 amino acids. CDR1 and CDR2 (germline): SGHNT, YENEEA. The ends lost 2 bases at V and 2 bases at J; junction bases unmatched: 1. The CDR3 bases are TGTGCCAGCAGCTTAATAGCGGGAGCCTACAATGAGCAGTTCTTC. This sequence encodes CASSLIAGAYNEQFF.

This clone has just one count. This chain connects TRBV7-8 to TRBJ2-2; 10 nucleotides align to TRBD2. With 5 bases clipped from V and 1 base from J, the junction kept 4 bases outside the gene matches. The V gene's germline CDR1 is SGHVS and CDR2 FQNEAQ. The length of the CDR3 is 16 residues. In DNA, the CDR3 is TGTGCCAGCAGCCCCAGGACTAGCGGGAACACCGGGGAGCTGTTTTTT. This gives the protein CASSPRTSGNTGELFF.

The CDR3 is CASSSGGTSVHEQYF. The DNA of the CDR3 is TGTGCCAGCAGCTCAGGGGGGACTAGTGTCCACGAGCAGTACTTC. V is TRBV7-2 and J is TRBJ2-5; TRBD2 is a possible D gene (8 bases). The J call may be faulty, since TRBJ2-7 better matches the DNA end. The CDR3 runs to 15 residues. From germline, CDR1 is SGHTA and CDR2 FQGNSA.

This sequence joins TRBV6-6 and TRBJ2-1; D might be TRBD1 (5 bases). Trimming shortened V by 6 bases and J by 5 bases, and 20 bases separated the two germline ends. The V gene's germline CDR1 is MNHNY and CDR2 SVGAGI (reference sequence). The CDR3 spans 16 residues. The CDR3 DNA reads as TGTGCCAGCAGCCGATATCAGGGAAGACAAAACAATGAGCAGTTCTTC. Amino acid sequence: CASSRYQGRQNNEQFF.

This clone has a handful of counts. The J gene is TRBJ1-2, the V gene TRBV5-4, with 7 positions matching TRBD1. The CDR3 is 13 residues long. Germline assignment: CDR1 SGHNT and CDR2 YYREEE (reference sequence). Germline trimming cut 4 bases from V and 7 bases from J; bases unmatched to any gene: 7. The CDR3 loop reads CASSHLTGSGYTF. In DNA, the CDR3 is TGTGCCAGCAGCCACCTGACAGGGTCTGGCTACACCTTC.

The chain joins TRBV29-1 to TRBJ1-4; D not resolved. V dropped 1 base and J dropped 4 bases, with 10 bases sitting between them. The CDR3 totals 14 residues. Germline V gene lookup returns CDR1 SQVTM and CDR2 ANQGSEA. The CDR3 loop is CSVEVNSLNEKLFF. Here the CDR3 DNA reads TGCAGCGTTGAAGTAAACAGCCTTAATGAAAAACTGTTTTTT. Full variable domain (rest looked up from reference TRBV29-1 and TRBJ1-4): SAVISQKPSRDICQRGTSLTIQCQVDSQVTMMFWYRQQPGQSLTLIATANQGSEATYESGFVIDKFPISRPNLTFSTLTVSNMSPEDSSIYLCSVEVNSLNEKLFFGSGTQLSVL.

This chain links TRBV5-1 with TRBJ2-2, with 9 nucleotides matching TRBD2. The CDR3 extends over 16 amino acids. V was clipped by 0 bases and J by 6 bases; unmatched bases: 6. CDR1 is SGHRS, CDR2 YFSETQ, per germline. CDR3 in amino acids: CASSLVASGTSGELFF. DNA of the CDR3: TGCGCCAGCAGCTTGGTGGCTAGCGGGACGTCCGGGGAGCTGTTTTTT.

The J gene is TRBJ1-1, the V gene TRBV7-9; 7 bases agree with TRBD1. The J segment lost 0 bases and the V segment lost 3 bases, leaving 4 bases of the junction unmatched. This CDR3 is built from 15 residues. Germline loops: CDR1 SEHNR, CDR2 FQNEAQ (reference sequence). The CDR3 nucleotides are TGTGCCAGCAGCTTGGAGGGACAGCTGAACACTGAAGCTTTCTTT. Protein product: CASSLEGQLNTEAFF.